This T cell receptor (beta chain) was captured in a study of cytomegalovirus exposure and HLA in healthy donors. Comments on this clone: Its antigen is unknown.

In the PCR, 60 Vbeta and 13 Jbeta primers were used. Only in-frame clones appear in the TCRdb table, and some are missing; sequencing was by immunoSEQ multiplex PCR. The table lists about 110,000 clones, around 75% of them singletons. The study's findings and limits: The HLA-A and HLA-B alleles of most subjects were reportedly predicted accurately from TCR beta sequences. CMV serostatus alone was available as immune exposure information.

Germline V gene lookup returns CDR1 MGHRA and CDR2 YSYEKL. The CDR3 spans 13 residues. V was shortened by 1 base and J by 3 bases, with 6 bases between the two germline ends. V usage is TRBV4-1 and J usage is TRBJ2-5; D is unclear. The specimen sequenced was PBMCs. This clonotype was sampled from a man in his forties in good health and CMV-seronegative. CDR3 DNA: TGCGCCAGCAGCCAAGTAGAAGAAGAGACCCAGTACTTC. Its translation is CASSQVEEETQYF.